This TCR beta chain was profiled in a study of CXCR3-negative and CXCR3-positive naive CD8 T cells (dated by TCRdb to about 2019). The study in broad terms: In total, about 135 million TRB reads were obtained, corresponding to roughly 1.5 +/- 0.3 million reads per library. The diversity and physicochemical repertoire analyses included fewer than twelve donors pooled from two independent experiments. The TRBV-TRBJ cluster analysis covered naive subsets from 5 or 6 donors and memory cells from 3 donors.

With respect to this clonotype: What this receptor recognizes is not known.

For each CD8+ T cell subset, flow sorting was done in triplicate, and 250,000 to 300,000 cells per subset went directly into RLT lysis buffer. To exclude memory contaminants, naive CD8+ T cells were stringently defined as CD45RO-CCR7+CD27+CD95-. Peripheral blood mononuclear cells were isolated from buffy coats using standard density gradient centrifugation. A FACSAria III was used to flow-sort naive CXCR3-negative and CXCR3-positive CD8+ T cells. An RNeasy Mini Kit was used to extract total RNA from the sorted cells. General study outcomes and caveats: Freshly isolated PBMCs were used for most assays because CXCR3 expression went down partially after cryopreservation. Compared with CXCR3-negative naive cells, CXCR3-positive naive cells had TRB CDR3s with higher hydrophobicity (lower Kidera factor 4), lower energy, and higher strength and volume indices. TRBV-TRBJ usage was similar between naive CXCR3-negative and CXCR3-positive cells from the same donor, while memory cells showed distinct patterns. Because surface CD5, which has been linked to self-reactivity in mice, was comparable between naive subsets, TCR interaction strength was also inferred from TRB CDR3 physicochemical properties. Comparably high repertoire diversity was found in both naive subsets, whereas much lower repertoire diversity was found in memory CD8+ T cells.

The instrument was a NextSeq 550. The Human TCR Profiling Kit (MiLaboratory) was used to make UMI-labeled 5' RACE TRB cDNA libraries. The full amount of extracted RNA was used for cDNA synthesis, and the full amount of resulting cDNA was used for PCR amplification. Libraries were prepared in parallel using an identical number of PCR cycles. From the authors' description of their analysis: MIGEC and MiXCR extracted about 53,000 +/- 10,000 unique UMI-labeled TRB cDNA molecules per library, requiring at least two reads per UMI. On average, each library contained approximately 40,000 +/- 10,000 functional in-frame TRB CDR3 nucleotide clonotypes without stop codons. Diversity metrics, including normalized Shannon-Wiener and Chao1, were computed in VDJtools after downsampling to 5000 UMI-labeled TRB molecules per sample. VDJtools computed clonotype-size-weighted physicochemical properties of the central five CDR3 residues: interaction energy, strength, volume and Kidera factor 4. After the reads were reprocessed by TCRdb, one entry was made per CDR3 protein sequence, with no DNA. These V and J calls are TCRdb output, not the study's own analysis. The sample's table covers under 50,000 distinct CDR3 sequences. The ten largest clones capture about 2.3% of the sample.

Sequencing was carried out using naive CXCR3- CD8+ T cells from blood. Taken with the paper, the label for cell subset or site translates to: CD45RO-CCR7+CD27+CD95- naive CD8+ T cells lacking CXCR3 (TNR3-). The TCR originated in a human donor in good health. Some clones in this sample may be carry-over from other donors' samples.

The CDR3 reads CASSPRDREFHEQYF. The chain is made from TRBV11-1 and TRBJ2-7; the TRBD1 assignment by TCRdb is unverifiable without DNA. The CDR3 numbers 15 residues from cysteine through phenylalanine. DNA for this receptor is not on file. The germline V gene (reference sequence) gives CDR1 as SGHAT and CDR2 as FQDESV.